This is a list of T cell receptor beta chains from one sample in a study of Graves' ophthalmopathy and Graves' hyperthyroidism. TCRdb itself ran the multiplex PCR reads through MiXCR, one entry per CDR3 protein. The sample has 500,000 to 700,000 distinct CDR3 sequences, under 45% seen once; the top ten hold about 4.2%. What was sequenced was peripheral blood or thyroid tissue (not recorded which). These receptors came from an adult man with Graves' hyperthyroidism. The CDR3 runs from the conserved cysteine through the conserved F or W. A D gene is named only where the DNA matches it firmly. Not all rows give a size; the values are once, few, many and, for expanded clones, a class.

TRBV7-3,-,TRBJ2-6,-,TGTGCCAGCAGCGTAGTTGGGGGGGCCAACGTCCTGACTTTC,CASSVVGGANVLTF
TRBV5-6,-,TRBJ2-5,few,TGTGCCAGCAGCGTGCTCAGGGGTAGAGAGACCCAGTACTTC,CASSVLRGRETQYF
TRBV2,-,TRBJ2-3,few,TGTGCCAGCAGCGTAACCAGTGAATCAAGGGCAGATACGCAGTATTTT,CASSVTSESRADTQYF
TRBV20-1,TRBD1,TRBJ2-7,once,TGCAGTGCCTCCTGGGACAGGGAGGTTGGTGAGCAGTACTTC,CSASWDREVGEQYF
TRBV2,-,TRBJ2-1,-,TGTGCCAGCAGTGATCCTAGCTCCTACAATGAGCAGTTCTTC,CASSDPSSYNEQFF
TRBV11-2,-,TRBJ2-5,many,TGTGCCAGCAGCTTATCCTTGGGGGCAGAGACCCAGTACTTC,CASSLSLGAETQYF
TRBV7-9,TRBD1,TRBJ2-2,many,TGTGCCAGCAGCCGACCGGGACAGGGGATACCCGGGGAGCTGTTTTTT,CASSRPGQGIPGELFF
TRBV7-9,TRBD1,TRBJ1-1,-,TGTGCCAGCAGCCCCCCCCGACAGGGAATGAACACTGAAGCTTTCTTT,CASSPPRQGMNTEAFF
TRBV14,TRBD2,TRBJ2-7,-,TGTGCCAGCAGCCGCCGTACAGCGGGGAACTACGAGCAGTACTTC,CASSRRTAGNYEQYF
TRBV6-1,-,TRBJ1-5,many,TGTGCCAGCAATGACGCAGGATCTAGTAGCAATCAGCCCCAGCATTTT,CASNDAGSSSNQPQHF
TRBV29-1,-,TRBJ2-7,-,TGCAGCGTTGAATCTTCGGCTTACGAGCAGTACTTC,CSVESSAYEQYF
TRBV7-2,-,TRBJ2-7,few,TGTGCCAGCAGCTCCCCCGACAGGGAGGATGAGCAGTACTTC,CASSSPDREDEQYF
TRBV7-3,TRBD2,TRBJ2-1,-,TGTGCCAGCAGCTTATTAGGTGGACGGGGACTAGCGGGATCTGAGCAGTTCTTC,CASSLLGGRGLAGSEQFF
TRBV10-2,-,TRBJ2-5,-,TGCGCCAGCAGTGACCGTCAAGAGACCCAGTACTTC,CASSDRQETQYF
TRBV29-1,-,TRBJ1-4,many,TGCAGCGTTGAAACGGGGGAGGGTGAAAAACTGTTTTTT,CSVETGEGEKLFF
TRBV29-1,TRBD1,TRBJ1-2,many,TGCAGCGTTGAAGGGCACAGGGGTTATGGCTACACCTTC,CSVEGHRGYGYTF
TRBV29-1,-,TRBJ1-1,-,TGCAGCGTACGACAGCCGAACACTGAAGCTTTCTTT,CSVRQPNTEAFF
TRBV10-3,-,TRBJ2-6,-,TGTGCCACGGCCCCCGGGAACTCTGGGGCCAACGTCCTGACTTTC,CATAPGNSGANVLTF
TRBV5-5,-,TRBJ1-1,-,TGTGCCAGCAGCTTGGGGGACGGTTTGGGCACTGAAGCTTTCTTT,CASSLGDGLGTEAFF
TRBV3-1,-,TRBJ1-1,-,TGTGCCAGCAGCCAAGGGGGGCGCTTGAACACTGAAGCTTTCTTT,CASSQGGRLNTEAFF
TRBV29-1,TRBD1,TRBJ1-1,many,TGCAGCGTTGTGAGAGACAGGGGGAGTACTGAAGCTTTCTTT,CSVVRDRGSTEAFF
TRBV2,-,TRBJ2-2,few,TGTGCCAGCAGTGAGGCCGGGGCCGGGGAGCTGTTTTTT,CASSEAGAGELFF
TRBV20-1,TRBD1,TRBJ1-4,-,TGCAGTGCTAGCGGACAGGGTGCCAGTGAAAAACTGTTTTTT,CSASGQGASEKLFF
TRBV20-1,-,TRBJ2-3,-,TGCAGTGCTCCGTCGGTAGAGATGGATACGCAGTATTTT,CSAPSVEMDTQYF
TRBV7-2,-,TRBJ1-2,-,TGTGCCAGCAGCTGTACAAGGGGGTCCAGACCTAACTATGGCTACACCTTC,CASSCTRGSRPNYGYTF
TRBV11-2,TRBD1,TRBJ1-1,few,TGTGCCAGCAGCTTATGGACAGGGGGAGGGCTTATGAACACTGAAGCTTTCTTT,CASSLWTGGGLMNTEAFF
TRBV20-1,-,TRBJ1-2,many,TGCAGTGCTAGAGGAGGGCCCACAGGGGGCTACACCTTC,CSARGGPTGGYTF
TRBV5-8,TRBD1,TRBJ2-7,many,TGTGCCAGCAGCTTGGATGGGACAGGCCCGATCGAGCAGTACTTC,CASSLDGTGPIEQYF
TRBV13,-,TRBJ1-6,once,TGTACCAGCAGCTTAGGTGCGGGAGGGGGTACTTCACCCCTCCACTTT,CTSSLGAGGGTSPLHF
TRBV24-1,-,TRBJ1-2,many,TGTGCCACCAGTGATGAGGAGGATACCTATGGCTACACCTTC,CATSDEEDTYGYTF
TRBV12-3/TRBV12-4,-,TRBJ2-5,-,TGTGCCAGCAGTTACTCGGGGGGCTTTGAGACCCAGTACTTC,CASSYSGGFETQYF
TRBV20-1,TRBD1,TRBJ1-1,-,TGCAGTGCTAATGACCAGGACAGGAATGACTTGAACACTGAGGCTTTCTTT,CSANDQDRNDLNTEAFF
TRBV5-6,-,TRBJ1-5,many,TGTGCCAGCAGCTTGTGGGGGGCCCCCAATCAGCCCCAGCATTTT,CASSLWGAPNQPQHF
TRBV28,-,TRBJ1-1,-,TGTGCCAGCAGTCCCCAAGGGGTTCCTGAAGCTTTCTTT,CASSPQGVPEAFF
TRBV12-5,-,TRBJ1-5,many,TGTGCTAGTGGTTTGGTAGAAGGACAGCCCCAGCATTTT,CASGLVEGQPQHF
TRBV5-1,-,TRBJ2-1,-,TGCGCCAGCAGCTCGGCCCTTAACCGGGGGTATGAGCAGTTCTTC,CASSSALNRGYEQFF
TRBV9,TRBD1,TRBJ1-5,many,TGTGCCAGCAGCGTGACAGGGGGCGGTCAGCCCCAGCATTTT,CASSVTGGGQPQHF
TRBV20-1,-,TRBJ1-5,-,TGCAGTGCGGAACCCCTAGGGGCGGAAGGCCAAGAGACCCAGCATTTT,CSAEPLGAEGQETQHF
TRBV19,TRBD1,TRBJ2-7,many,TGTGCCAGTAGAAAGACAGGGGGAAACTACGAGCAGTACTTC,CASRKTGGNYEQYF
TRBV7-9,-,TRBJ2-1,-,TGTGCCAGCAGCTTAGTGACAGGTGCTTACAATGAGCAGTTCTTC,CASSLVTGAYNEQFF
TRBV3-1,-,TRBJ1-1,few,TGTGCCAGCAGCCAACTTCCGGGGGGGAACACTGAAGCTTTCTTT,CASSQLPGGNTEAFF
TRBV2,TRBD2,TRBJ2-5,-,TGTGCCAGCAGTGAACGCCTAAAAGCGGGGGTTCCCCAGTACTTC,CASSERLKAGVPQYF
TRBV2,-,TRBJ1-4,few,TGTGCCAGCAGCCAAGATCTGGATGAAAAACTGTTTTTT,CASSQDLDEKLFF
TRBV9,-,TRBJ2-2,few,TGTGCCAGCAGCGGAAGGGGGGAGCTGTTTTTT,CASSGRGELFF
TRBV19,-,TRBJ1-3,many,TGTGCCAGTAGTATCGATGGGCTCTCTGGAAACACCATATATTTT,CASSIDGLSGNTIYF
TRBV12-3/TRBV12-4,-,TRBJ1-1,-,TGTGCCAGCAGTTTGTGGTCAGGGCCTGCTGAAGCTTTCTTT,CASSLWSGPAEAFF
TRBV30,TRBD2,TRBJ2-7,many,TGTGCCTGGAGTGTACTAGCGGGGGCCTACGAGCAGTACTTC,CAWSVLAGAYEQYF
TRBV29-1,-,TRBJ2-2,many,TGCAGCGTAGATCCTCTAGCAACCGGGGAGCTGTTTTTT,CSVDPLATGELFF
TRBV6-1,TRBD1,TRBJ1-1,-,TGTGCCAGCAGTCGGGACAGGGGACGGGTGAACCTTGAAGCTTTCTTT,CASSRDRGRVNLEAFF
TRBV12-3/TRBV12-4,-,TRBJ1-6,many,TGTGCCAGCAGTTTAGGTCAGGGAACCCCACCCCTCCACTTT,CASSLGQGTPPLHF
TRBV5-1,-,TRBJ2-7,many,TGCGCCAGCAGCTCGGGACTGACAACCGAAACCTACGAGCAGTACTTC,CASSSGLTTETYEQYF
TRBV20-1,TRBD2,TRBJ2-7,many,TGCAGTGCTAGTGGTTCTGCGGGAGGTCTCTACGAGCAGTACTTC,CSASGSAGGLYEQYF
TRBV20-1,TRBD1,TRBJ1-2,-,TGCAGTGCTACTACACAGGGGTTCTATGGCTACACCTTC,CSATTQGFYGYTF
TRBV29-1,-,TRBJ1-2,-,TGCAGCGCCTCGGGATCCTACAATGGCTACACCTTC,CSASGSYNGYTF
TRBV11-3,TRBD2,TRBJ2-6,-,TGTGCCAGCAGCTCGACTAGCGGGAGGGGTGCTGGGGCCAACGTCCTGACTTTC,CASSSTSGRGAGANVLTF